What follows are 13 T cell receptor beta chains derived from one specimen sequenced in a study of T cells after yellow fever vaccination. TCRdb reanalysed the 5' RACE reads using MiXCR and keeps one entry per CDR3 protein. Found here are a few hundred thousand distinct CDR3 sequences, approximately 18% of them singletons; the top ten hold 15% to 20%. Material: PBMCs, obtained before the yellow fever booster vaccination. The receptors shown here come from a man aged 18 to 30 who received the YFV17D yellow fever vaccine.

This clonotype has ten or more counts. CDR3 residues: CASSLGGADTEAFF. In DNA, the CDR3 is TGCGCCAGCAGCTTGGGGGGGGCGGACACTGAAGCTTTCTTT. The chain joins TRBV5-1 to TRBJ1-1; tentatively, D is TRBD1 (6 bases). Germline values: CDR1 SGHRS, CDR2 YFSETQ. The CDR3 length is 14 residues. The V end lost 0 bases, the J end lost 3 bases, and 9 bases lay between the germline ends.

This clonotype was observed many times. The CDR3 here is CSAASGTLNTGELFF. CDR3 in DNA: TGCAGTGCTGCCTCGGGGACCCTGAACACCGGGGAGCTGTTTTTT. The rearrangement links TRBV20-1 to TRBJ2-2, with D tentatively TRBD1 or TRBD2 (5 bases each). The CDR3 covers 15 residues. Germline V gene data show CDR1 as DFQATT and CDR2 as SNEGSKA (reference sequence). V was clipped by 5 bases and J by 1 base, with 14 bases between them.

The chain links TRBV20-1 to TRBJ1-5; the D is unclear. Trimming removed 0 bases from V and 1 base from J, with 19 bases in between. The CDR3 length is 18 residues. Germline lookup yields CDR1 DFQATT and CDR2 SNEGSKA (reference sequence). CDR3 nucleotides: TGCAGTGCTAGAGATAGGACGCCCCATGGAGTCAGCAATCAGCCCCAGCATTTT. Its protein product is CSARDRTPHGVSNQPQHF.

This clonotype was counted at least ten times. The chain links TRBV7-8 to TRBJ2-7, with D possibly being TRBD1 or TRBD2 (5 bases each). The ends were cut back, 4 bases at V and 6 bases at J, with 13 bases in the middle. CDR3 length equals 13 residues. Germline V gene data show CDR1 as SGHVS and CDR2 as FQNEAQ. The CDR3 DNA reads TGTGCCAGCAGCTGGGACCTTACTTCCGAGCAGTACTTC. Protein: CASSWDLTSEQYF.

This clonotype was seen a few times. The CDR3 here is CASSLSRESSYNEQFF. The CDR3 DNA sequence: TGCGCCAGCAGCTTGAGCAGGGAGAGCTCCTACAATGAGCAGTTCTTC. The chain employs TRBV5-1 and TRBJ2-1; tentatively, D is TRBD1 or TRBD2 (5 bases each). CDR1 SGHRS and CDR2 YFSETQ come from the germline V gene. The CDR3 runs to 16 residues. V was cut by 1 base and J by 0 bases, with 11 bases left in between.

This clonotype was seen a handful of times. The V gene is TRBV2, the J gene TRBJ2-7; 8 positions match TRBD1. Germline CDR1 reads SNHLY; CDR2 reads FYNNEI. V lost 3 bases to trimming and J lost 4 bases; unmatched junction nucleotides: 5. The CDR3 is 14 residues long. The CDR3 here is CASSDWTGSYEQYV. Written as DNA, the CDR3 is TGTGCCAGCAGTGACTGGACAGGGAGTTACGAGCAGTACGTC.

This clonotype has just a few counts. This rearrangement joins TRBV12-5 to TRBJ2-7; 9 bases align to TRBD1. This CDR3 has 15 residues. Germline CDR1 LGHNT, CDR2 FRNRAP. V shed 2 bases, J shed 3 bases, and the junction held 5 bases outside the gene matches. CDR3: CASGLPGTGNYEQYF. The CDR3 bases are TGTGCTAGTGGTTTGCCCGGGACAGGGAACTACGAGCAGTACTTC.

This clonotype was observed a handful of times. The J gene is TRBJ2-2, the V gene TRBV6-2 or TRBV6-3; maybe TRBD2 (5 bases). V gave up 2 bases and J gave up 3 bases, with 16 bases separating them. Looked up from germline, CDR1 is MNHEY and CDR2 is SVGEGT. The length of the CDR3 is 17 residues. The CDR3 sequence: CASSYRQDFWDTGELFF. The CDR3 coding sequence is TGTGCCAGCAGTTACCGCCAGGACTTCTGGGACACCGGGGAGCTGTTTTTT.

There are many counts of this clonotype. The V and J genes are TRBV12-3 or TRBV12-4 and TRBJ2-3, with D possibly being TRBD1 (6 bases). The ends were cut back, 6 bases at V and 0 bases at J, with 16 bases in the middle. The CDR3 spans 16 residues. The CDR3 DNA sequence: TGTGCCAGCAGGTCAGACAGGCCACCTAGCACAGATACGCAGTATTTT. Its translation is CASRSDRPPSTDTQYF.

The chain combines TRBV6-5 with TRBJ2-7; 8 bases are shared with TRBD2. The germline CDR1 and CDR2 sequences are MNHEY and SVGAGI. J lost 6 bases, V lost 2 bases, and 3 bases had no gene match. The CDR3 is made up of 13 amino acids. This CDR3 is CASSYPGTSEQYF. The CDR3 DNA is TGTGCCAGCAGTTACCCCGGGACTAGCGAGCAGTACTTC.

This clonotype was seen only a few times. The rearrangement uses TRBV6-5 and TRBJ1-2, with a possible D match to TRBD1 (6 bases). Per germline, CDR1 MNHEY and CDR2 SVGAGI. V dropped 6 bases and J dropped 7 bases, with 18 bases sitting between them. The CDR3 length is 14 residues. The CDR3 protein is CASSRSEQGVGYTF. Here the CDR3 DNA reads TGTGCCAGCAGCCGGTCGGAACAGGGCGTTGGCTACACCTTC.

The genes are TRBV6-2 or TRBV6-3 and TRBJ1-1, with D unresolved. The CDR3 covers 13 residues. Germline CDR1 and CDR2: MNHEY and SVGEGT. V lost 5 bases, J lost 0 bases, and 7 bases lay in between. The CDR3 coding sequence is TGTGCCAGCAGTGACGGACTGAACACTGAAGCTTTCTTT. It is translated as CASSDGLNTEAFF.

The chain has TRBV29-1 and TRBJ1-6; a possible D gene is TRBD1 (5 bases). The CDR3 covers 13 residues. Between the trimmed V and J ends, which lost 4 bases and 7 bases, there was a span of 11 bases. Germline V gene data show CDR1 as SQVTM and CDR2 as ANQGSEA. The CDR3 DNA sequence: TGCAGCGTTGTGGAGACAGCGAATTCACCCCTCCACTTT. It codes for CSVVETANSPLHF.